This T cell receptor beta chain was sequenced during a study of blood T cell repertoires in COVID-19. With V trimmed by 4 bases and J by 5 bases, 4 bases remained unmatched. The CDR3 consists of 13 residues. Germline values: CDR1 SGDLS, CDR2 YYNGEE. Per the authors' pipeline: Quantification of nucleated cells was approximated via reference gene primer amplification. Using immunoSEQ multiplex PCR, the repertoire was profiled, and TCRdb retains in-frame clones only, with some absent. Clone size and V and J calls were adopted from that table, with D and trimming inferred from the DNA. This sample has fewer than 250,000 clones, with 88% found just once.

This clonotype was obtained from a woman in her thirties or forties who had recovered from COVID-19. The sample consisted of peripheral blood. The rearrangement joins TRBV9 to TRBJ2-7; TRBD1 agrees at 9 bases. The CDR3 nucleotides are TGTGCCAGCAGCCGGGACAGGGACGACGAGCAGTACTTC. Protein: CASSRDRDDEQYF.